This TCR beta chain comes out of a study of Ad26.COV2.S vaccination and SARS-CoV-2 variants. This CDR3 contains 16 residues. Trimming removed 2 bases from V and 5 bases from J, with 16 bases in between. Germline V gene sequence: CDR1 SGHNT, CDR2 YYREEE (reference sequence). To note about this clone: Its antigen is not identified.

Measured with immunoSEQ multiplex PCR; TCRdb has only the in-frame clones, and not every one. The data contain about 87,000 clones, about four fifths of them seen just once; the ten biggest clones take up more than 15%. Study-wide findings and caveats: Ad26.COV2.S recipients had broader spike-specific TCRs (P = 0.0014). Possibly, TCR breadth and depth analyses underestimated total T cell responses. Vaccinees reportedly had broad spike-specific CD8+ and CD4+ T cell responses.

The specimen was peripheral blood, collected after recovery from COVID-19. The gene calls are TRBV5-4 and TRBJ1-4; D gene uncertain. The receptor was derived from a human donor who had recovered from COVID-19. DNA for the CDR3: TGTGCCAGCAGCTTTCGGACGGCTGTTCGGAATGAAAAACTGTTTTTT. It translates to CASSFRTAVRNEKLFF.